These 21 T cell receptor beta chains originate from one sample sequenced in a study of response to subunit inactivated influenza vaccine. TCRdb reanalysed the RT-PCR reads using MiXCR and keeps one entry per CDR3 protein. The sample holds 700,000 to 800,000 distinct CDR3 sequences, 18% seen once. Sequenced material: PBMCs from blood, taken roughly 5 days after vaccination. The source is a man aged 45-65 years who received an inactivated influenza vaccine.

V is TRBV12-5 and J is TRBJ2-3; TRBD1 agrees at 9 bases. This CDR3 spans 14 amino acids. With V trimmed by 6 bases and J by 4 bases, 5 bases remained unmatched. Per germline, CDR1 LGHNT and CDR2 FRNRAP. The CDR3: CASGVGQGPDTQYF. The CDR3 region has the DNA TGTGCTAGTGGGGTGGGACAGGGTCCAGATACGCAGTATTTT.

This clonotype appeared a few times. The rearrangement uses TRBV29-1 and TRBJ2-5; D is ambiguous. The CDR3 is made up of 12 amino acids. CDR1 SQVTM and CDR2 ANQGSEA come from the germline V gene. V was pared by 8 bases and J by 2 bases, with 12 bases between. The CDR3 loop reads CSYGKAQETQYF. The CDR3 nucleotides are TGCAGCTACGGAAAGGCTCAAGAGACCCAGTACTTC.

CDR3 loop: CASSSRLAGTSYQETQYF. In DNA form, the CDR3 reads TGTGCCAGCAGTTCCCGACTAGCGGGGACGAGTTACCAAGAGACCCAGTACTTC. V gene TRBV27 combines with J gene TRBJ2-5; 11 nucleotides agree with TRBD2. The CDR3 covers 18 residues. V trimming: 4 bases; J trimming: 0 bases; junction bases outside the gene matches: 10. In germline, CDR1 is MNHEY, CDR2 SMNVEV (reference sequence).

The gene calls are TRBV7-2 and TRBJ2-3; 9 bases are a match to TRBD2. CDR3 length: 16 residues. Per the germline V gene, CDR1 is SGHTA and CDR2 is FQGNSA. J gave up 4 bases and V 0 bases, and 5 bases lay outside the gene matches. The CDR3 protein is CASSLAAGGMADTQYF. DNA for the CDR3: TGTGCCAGCAGCTTAGCTGCGGGGGGGATGGCAGATACGCAGTATTTT.

This clonotype was detected a few times. The chain combines TRBV20-1 with TRBJ2-1; D not certain. This CDR3 region has 10 residues. Germline CDR1 and CDR2: DFQATT and SNEGSKA (reference sequence). Trimming removed 3 bases from V and 8 bases from J, with 5 bases in between. Here the CDR3 DNA reads TGCAGTGCTAGGTCGGATGAGCAGTTCTTC. As protein: CSARSDEQFF.

The J gene is TRBJ2-7, the V gene TRBV7-8; D unresolved. The CDR3 length is 15 residues. V lost 4 bases to trimming and J lost 2 bases, with 15 bases between them. Germline lookup yields CDR1 SGHVS and CDR2 FQNEAQ. CDR3 sequence (DNA): TGTGCCAGCAGCTCCACGTGGTTCTCAACCTACGAGCAGTACTTC. Protein product: CASSSTWFSTYEQYF.

This clonotype was seen many times. The chain links TRBV11-1 to TRBJ2-5; perhaps TRBD1 as D (5 bases). Germline CDR1 and CDR2: SGHAT and FQDESV (reference sequence). The CDR3 has 13 residues. Trimming removed 4 bases at V and 1 base at J, with 7 bases between. CDR3 in DNA: TGTGCCAGCAGCTACGACAGCCAAGAGACCCAGTACTTC. It encodes CASSYDSQETQYF.

This clonotype was counted ten times or more. The chain combines TRBV12-3 or TRBV12-4 with TRBJ2-1; D is unresolved. The CDR3 runs to 11 residues. Trimming pared 4 bases from V and 5 bases from J, leaving 3 bases between. The CDR3, as DNA: TGTGCCAGCAGTTGGGACAATGAGCAGTTCTTC. Translated: CASSWDNEQFF.

The V gene is TRBV4-2, the J gene TRBJ2-7; D is perhaps TRBD2 (6 bases). CDR3 length equals 16 residues. Between the trimmed V and J ends, which lost 1 base and 5 bases, there was a span of 18 bases. CDR1 and CDR2 from the germline V gene are LGHNA and YNFKEQ. CDR3 protein: CASSQVGLSPGNEQYF. Here the CDR3 DNA reads TGTGCCAGCAGCCAAGTCGGACTATCCCCTGGAAACGAGCAGTACTTC.

V is TRBV11-2 and J is TRBJ2-1; possibly TRBD2 for D (5 bases). Germline V gene data show CDR1 as SGHAT and CDR2 as FQNNGV. CDR3 size: 15 residues. The V end was cut by 1 base, the J end by 10 bases, with 17 bases between. The CDR3 coding sequence is TGTGCCAGCAGCTTAGCCCCCGCCGGGGTGAGGGAGCAGTTCTTC. This encodes CASSLAPAGVREQFF.

This clonotype was seen only a few times. The chain carries TRBV29-1 and TRBJ1-1; 10 positions match TRBD1. CDR1 and CDR2 from the germline V gene are SQVTM and ANQGSEA. Germline trimming cut 6 bases from V and 5 bases from J; bases unmatched to any gene: 6. This CDR3 comprises 13 residues. CDR3: CSVGTGARTEAFF. The CDR3, as DNA: TGCAGCGTGGGGACAGGGGCAAGAACTGAAGCTTTCTTT.

This clonotype was observed a few times. J is TRBJ2-5 and V is TRBV6-5; 10 nucleotides align to TRBD2. The CDR3 extends over 15 amino acids. V shed 2 bases, J shed 2 bases, and the junction held 2 bases outside the gene matches. Germline values: CDR1 MNHEY, CDR2 SVGAGI. Written as DNA, the CDR3 is TGTGCCAGCAGTTACCTAGCGGGGGCTCAAGAGACCCAGTACTTC. Protein sequence: CASSYLAGAQETQYF.

In this sample, this clonotype turned up many times. The rearrangement uses TRBV20-1 and TRBJ2-1, with D hard to call. The length of the CDR3 is 13 residues. Germline CDR1 is DFQATT and CDR2 is SNEGSKA (reference sequence). Trimming pared 1 base from V and 3 bases from J, leaving 7 bases between. In DNA form, the CDR3 reads TGCAGTGCTAGAGTGCCGGACTACAATGAGCAGTTCTTC. It specifies CSARVPDYNEQFF.

J is TRBJ1-2 and V is TRBV15, with D possibly being TRBD1 (5 bases). Deletions cut 3 bases from V and 5 bases from J, with 13 bases between. Germline V gene data show CDR1 as LNHNV and CDR2 as YYDKDF (reference sequence). This CDR3 has 14 residues. CDR3 nucleotides: TGTGCCACCAGCAGCGGACGGGAGGGGTATGGCTACACCTTC. Amino acids: CATSSGREGYGYTF.

This clonotype has at least ten counts. This chain connects TRBV28 to TRBJ2-2, with 7 bases that match TRBD1. The CDR3 has 15 amino acids. V trimming: 2 bases; J trimming: 7 bases; junction bases outside the gene matches: 7. Germline assignment: CDR1 MDHEN and CDR2 SYDVKM. The CDR3 DNA reads TGTGCCAGCAGTTTACTTGCCACAGGGGACGGGGAGCTGTTTTTT. It is translated as CASSLLATGDGELFF.

At least ten counts were recorded for this clonotype. CDR3 sequence: CASSLGGPTYQETQYF. For the CDR3, the DNA is TGCGCCAGCAGCTTGGGTGGACCCACGTACCAAGAGACCCAGTACTTC. The chain links TRBV5-1 to TRBJ2-5; D unresolved. V was cut by 0 bases and J by 0 bases, with 12 bases left in between. The CDR3 is made up of 16 amino acids. The germline V gene encodes CDR1 SGHRS and CDR2 YFSETQ.

This rearrangement joins TRBV6-1 to TRBJ1-1, with D hard to call. The CDR3 extends over 13 amino acids. The germline CDR1 and CDR2 sequences are MNHNS and SASEGT. V shed 7 bases and J shed 1 base, with 10 bases lying between them. This chain's CDR3 is CASNSRPNTEAFF. The CDR3 DNA reads TGTGCCAGCAACTCACGACCGAACACTGAAGCTTTCTTT.

This clonotype was counted only a few times. The chain is built from TRBV9 and TRBJ2-1; 14 bases align to TRBD2. J lost 8 bases, V lost 2 bases, and 3 bases had no gene match. Germline V gives CDR1 SGDLS, CDR2 YYNGEE. The CDR3 spans 15 residues. The CDR3 loop is CASSVTSGRAYEQFF. In nucleotides, the CDR3 is TGTGCCAGCAGCGTGACTAGCGGGAGGGCCTATGAGCAGTTCTTC.

This clonotype was picked up many times. This chain uses TRBV12-3 or TRBV12-4 with TRBJ1-2; D may be TRBD1 (6 bases). This CDR3 is built from 14 residues. V lost 3 bases to trimming and J lost 2 bases, with 10 bases between them. CDR3 nucleotide sequence: TGTGCCAGCAGTTTGGGGGGCAGCAACTATGGCTACACCTTC. This translates into CASSLGGSNYGYTF.

This rearrangement joins TRBV7-2 to TRBJ2-1, with 10 bases fitting TRBD2. V was clipped by 5 bases and J by 4 bases; unmatched bases: 8. This CDR3 contains 16 residues. Germline V lookup: CDR1 SGHTA, CDR2 FQGNSA. CDR3 protein: CASSRALAGGYNEQFF. As DNA, the CDR3 is TGTGCCAGCAGCCGGGCCTTAGCGGGAGGTTACAATGAGCAGTTCTTC.

The chain is built from TRBV5-1 and TRBJ2-1; the D is unclear. CDR3 length: 15 residues. The germline V and J ends were trimmed by 0 bases and 0 bases, with 7 bases remaining between them. Germline CDR1 and CDR2: SGHRS and YFSETQ. The CDR3 nucleotides read TGCGCCAGCAGCTTGGCCGGAAACTCCTACAATGAGCAGTTCTTC. This encodes CASSLAGNSYNEQFF.